The clone carrying this T cell receptor (beta chain) has only a few counts. Its cognate antigen is unknown. The sample belongs to a study of beta chain features in type 1 diabetes. As every portion of the isolated RNA was reverse transcribed, the sequencing read expressed TCRB transcripts. Assay used: immunoSEQ multiplex PCR; TCRdb lists only in-frame clones, some missing. There are about 900,000 clones in the sample; roughly 15% occur only once, and 0.023% lies in the top ten. Overall study findings and caveats: Insertions at VDJ junctions were less frequent in type 1 diabetes patients. These patients also deleted more nucleotides at the same junctions. Possibly, sequencing cDNA over-represented cells that had high TCR expression levels.

Trimming shortened V by 1 base and J by 4 bases, and 28 bases separated the two germline ends. Per germline, CDR1 MDHEN and CDR2 SYDVKM. The CDR3 runs 20 residues. The sample was naive CD4+ T cells from blood. The chain employs TRBV28 and TRBJ1-2; TRBD1 might be the D (6 bases). This sequence originates from a woman aged 18-35 years in good health. CDR3 protein: CASSLYFGLKDLKQGYGYTF. For the CDR3, the DNA is TGTGCCAGCAGTTTATATTTTGGTTTGAAAGACCTCAAACAGGGCTATGGCTACACCTTC.